Reported below is one TCR beta chain. This clonotype was found many times. Its antigen is currently not known. No much larger clone exists at a distance of one base, and base qualities are not known. Inclusive of the bounding cysteine and phenylalanine, the CDR3 is 14 residues long. Of the read, only the CDR3 DNA is kept; its 42 bases are in frame from base 1. Per the germline V gene, SGDLS is the CDR1 and YYNGEE is the CDR2. The junction shows trimming of 6 bases on V and 0 bases on J, plus 7 bases between the germline ends. This sample was included in a study of T cells after yellow fever vaccination (dated by TCRdb to about 2019). Concerning the study at large: Libraries from fractions with low cell numbers were prepared with the SMART-Seq v4 Ultra Low Input RNA kit. To follow T-cell clones before and after primary and booster YFV17D yellow fever vaccination, bulk TCR alpha and beta repertoires were sequenced over time. Two healthy male donors, one aged 18 to 30 and one aged 30 to 39 years, were included in the cohort. Bulk PBMC replicates and cell subsets were isolated from blood drawn at multiple timepoints before and after both primary and secondary immunization. Study-level results and caveats: The secondary T-cell response was weaker than the primary response but faster, peaking on day 5 instead of day 15. Because the study included only two donors, the extent to which the findings can be generalized is limited. Because abundant contaminating clonotypes from the bulk population could be contained in FACS-sorted repertoires, computational filtering was required. A small share of clonotypes occurred in both CD4 and CD8 compartments, likely arising from convergent recombination. Most clones expanded after primary vaccination (96% of CD4 and 80% to 90% of CD8) were re-detected after the booster, suggesting that broad memory maintenance occurred.

According to the study, the label for this sample's treatment or condition signals: live attenuated yellow fever vaccine strain. Two biological replicates of bulk PBMCs were collected at each blood-draw timepoint. PBMCs were isolated from peripheral blood using a standard Ficoll-Paque protocol. RNA was extracted with TriZol from bulk PBMCs, CD4 and CD8 fractions, and dextramer-positive and dextramer-negative fractions. TCR cDNA was synthesized by 5'RACE template switching, through which a universal primer site and unique molecular identifiers were introduced. cDNA synthesis was primed from both the TCR alpha and TCR beta constant segments. Libraries were amplified in two PCR steps, with sample barcodes and sequencing adapters added in the second step. Libraries were sequenced on Illumina HiSeq 2500 (2x100 bp) or NovaSeq (2x150 bp). The paper's processing steps were these. MIGEC handled demultiplexing of reads and collapsing into UMI consensus sequences, while MiXCR performed V(D)J alignment. Using edgeR on replicate PBMC samples, clonotypes were called vaccine-responding if FDR was below 0.01 and the log2 fold change was above 5 up to day 15. CD4 or CD8 identity was assigned to each bulk clonotype according to whether the clonotype was present at higher abundance in the sequenced CD4 repertoire or the sequenced CD8 repertoire. TCRdb itself trimmed the public reads at Q25 with fastp, ran MiXCR and retained productive beta chains. Every CDR3 protein is listed once, alongside the most common genes and DNA of its rows. TCRdb, not the authors, supplied the V and J calls. Present in this sample are 450,000 to 600,000 distinct CDR3 sequences, around 16% of which were seen just once. Roughly 17% of the sample goes to the ten largest clones.

This receptor was taken from a man aged 18 to 29 who received the YFV17D yellow fever vaccine. The sample in question was PBMCs, obtained about 5 days after the first yellow fever vaccination. The V and J genes are TRBV9 and TRBJ2-6; the D gene assignment is ambiguous. The nucleotides are TGTGCCAGCACCCAGGACTCTGGGGCCAACGTCCTGACTTTC. It specifies CASTQDSGANVLTF.